The source of this T cell receptor (beta chain) is a study of blood T cell repertoires in COVID-19. Overall study context: COVID-19 samples collected from the United States, Italy and Spain covered acute and convalescent phases.

In the study's own analysis: It was from reference gene primer amplification that nucleated cell counts were estimated. Sequenced by immunoSEQ multiplex PCR; TCRdb stores in-frame clones only, minus some. D and trimming were read from the DNA, whereas the V and J calls and clone size are those reported in that table. The sample carries about 240,000 clones, more than 80% recorded once. The V gene end was trimmed by 5 bases and the J gene end by 8 bases; junction bases not matched to a gene: 7. The CDR3 totals 14 residues. Germline V gene data show CDR1 as SGHTA and CDR2 as FQGTGA. The source is a woman of 80 years or more with COVID-19, enrolled during active disease. Sequencing used peripheral blood. This chain links TRBV7-3 with TRBJ2-1; 9 bases align to TRBD2. In DNA, the CDR3 is TGTGCCAGCAGCAGGGCGGGAGGGCACGATGAGCAGTTCTTC. Translation gives CASSRAGGHDEQFF.